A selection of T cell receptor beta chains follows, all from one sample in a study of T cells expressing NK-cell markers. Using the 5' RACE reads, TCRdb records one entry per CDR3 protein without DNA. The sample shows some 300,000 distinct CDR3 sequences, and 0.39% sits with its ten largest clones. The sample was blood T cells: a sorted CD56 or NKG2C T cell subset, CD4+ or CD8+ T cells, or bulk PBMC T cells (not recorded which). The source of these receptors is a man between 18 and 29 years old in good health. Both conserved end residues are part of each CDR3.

CDR3aa: CSEKQGQNTEQFF; j_gene: TRBJ2-1; v_gene: TRBV29-1; len: 13
CDR3aa: CASSYNQPTEAFF; j_gene: TRBJ1-1; v_gene: TRBV6-2/TRBV6-3; len: 13
CDR3aa: CATSDFGKPQHF; j_gene: TRBJ1-5; v_gene: TRBV24-1; len: 12
CDR3aa: CSAGRAGGLDTQYF; j_gene: TRBJ2-3; v_gene: TRBV20-1; len: 14
CDR3aa: CSAVRGLNTEAFF; j_gene: TRBJ1-1; v_gene: TRBV20-1; len: 13
CDR3aa: CASSRTGTGPGRELFF; j_gene: TRBJ2-2; v_gene: TRBV5-6; len: 16
CDR3aa: CASERRLQETQYF; j_gene: TRBJ2-5; v_gene: TRBV7-2; len: 13
CDR3aa: CASSLDNAGTSYNEQFF; j_gene: TRBJ2-1; v_gene: TRBV11-2; len: 17
CDR3aa: CASRGVGVGNTGELFF; j_gene: TRBJ2-2; v_gene: TRBV6-5; len: 16
CDR3aa: CASSVSSGMGYEQYF; j_gene: TRBJ2-7; v_gene: TRBV7-2; len: 15
CDR3aa: CSAFTGLAGGGVEQYF; j_gene: TRBJ2-7; v_gene: TRBV20-1; len: 16
CDR3aa: CASSPTRRTDTQYF; j_gene: TRBJ2-3; v_gene: TRBV12-3/TRBV12-4; len: 14
CDR3aa: CSAGYLAGGVTDTQYF; j_gene: TRBJ2-3; v_gene: TRBV20-1; len: 16
CDR3aa: CATSRVVFQETQYF; j_gene: TRBJ2-5; v_gene: TRBV15; len: 14
CDR3aa: CASSPRYLNEQFF; j_gene: TRBJ2-1; v_gene: TRBV5-6; len: 13
CDR3aa: CASSWGKNTEAFF; j_gene: TRBJ1-1; v_gene: TRBV11-2; len: 13
CDR3aa: CSAAKLAGGRYNEQFF; j_gene: TRBJ2-1; v_gene: TRBV20-1; len: 16
CDR3aa: CASSLRSGSRIGGELFF; j_gene: TRBJ2-2; v_gene: TRBV3-1; len: 17
CDR3aa: CASSQESYRENTEAFF; j_gene: TRBJ1-1; v_gene: TRBV3-1; len: 16
CDR3aa: CASSKGLAKETQYF; j_gene: TRBJ2-5; v_gene: TRBV27; len: 14
CDR3aa: CASSLRLAGGAVYNEPFF; j_gene: TRBJ2-1; v_gene: TRBV12-3/TRBV12-4; len: 18
CDR3aa: CASSPGQALEAFF; j_gene: TRBJ1-1; v_gene: TRBV12-3/TRBV12-4; len: 13
CDR3aa: CSVEASGRYEQYF; j_gene: TRBJ2-7; v_gene: TRBV29-1; len: 13
CDR3aa: CASSRDPTPYEQYF; j_gene: TRBJ2-7; v_gene: TRBV6-1; len: 14
CDR3aa: CASSDPVSPGGLAQFF; j_gene: TRBJ2-1; v_gene: TRBV25-1; len: 16
CDR3aa: CASSIGTSGKNEQFF; j_gene: TRBJ2-1; v_gene: TRBV6-5; len: 15
CDR3aa: CASSLRTGHSPDTQYF; j_gene: TRBJ2-3; v_gene: TRBV11-1; len: 16
CDR3aa: CASQPSELGELFF; j_gene: TRBJ2-2; v_gene: TRBV18; len: 13
CDR3aa: CASREDFYRDRSTGELFF; j_gene: TRBJ2-2; v_gene: TRBV2; len: 18
CDR3aa: CASSSGTGFDGYTF; j_gene: TRBJ1-2; v_gene: TRBV28; len: 14
CDR3aa: CASSLLQGSTEAFF; j_gene: TRBJ1-1; v_gene: TRBV12-3/TRBV12-4; len: 14
CDR3aa: CAITGTPTYEQYF; j_gene: TRBJ2-7; v_gene: TRBV12-3/TRBV12-4; len: 13
CDR3aa: CSVLRTGRRNQPQHF; j_gene: TRBJ1-5; v_gene: TRBV20-1; len: 15
CDR3aa: CASSQSGRAGPETQYF; j_gene: TRBJ2-5; v_gene: TRBV7-9; len: 16
CDR3aa: CASSFPVPGLEQFF; j_gene: TRBJ2-1; v_gene: TRBV12-3/TRBV12-4; len: 14
CDR3aa: CSARGTATLDEQFF; j_gene: TRBJ2-1; v_gene: TRBV20-1; len: 14
CDR3aa: CASRNPGQGYQETQYF; j_gene: TRBJ2-5; v_gene: TRBV6-1; len: 16
CDR3aa: CASSRRTTNEKLFF; j_gene: TRBJ1-4; v_gene: TRBV4-3; len: 14
CDR3aa: CATSREGLAGKETQYF; j_gene: TRBJ2-5; v_gene: TRBV15; len: 16
CDR3aa: CSASEGRAGTGELFF; j_gene: TRBJ2-2; v_gene: TRBV20-1; len: 15
CDR3aa: CASSSRDRAVYNEQFF; j_gene: TRBJ2-1; v_gene: TRBV5-1; len: 16
CDR3aa: CASSYSGSGAYQETQYF; j_gene: TRBJ2-5; v_gene: TRBV6-2/TRBV6-3; len: 17
CDR3aa: CASEPGDSNEQFF; j_gene: TRBJ2-1; v_gene: TRBV5-1; len: 13
CDR3aa: CASSSRLAEGAGELFF; j_gene: TRBJ2-2; v_gene: TRBV7-9; len: 16
CDR3aa: CASSLRPQLGTRDTQYF; j_gene: TRBJ2-3; v_gene: TRBV7-3; len: 17
CDR3aa: CSARIAGQGYIQYF; j_gene: TRBJ2-4; v_gene: TRBV20-1; len: 14
CDR3aa: CASMAVGGGNEQFF; j_gene: TRBJ2-1; v_gene: TRBV12-3/TRBV12-4; len: 14
CDR3aa: CASSLGQINQPQHF; j_gene: TRBJ1-5; v_gene: TRBV6-5; len: 14